The 22 T cell receptor beta chains below come from one sample, sequenced in a study of T cell responses to AZD1222 COVID-19 vaccine (dated by TCRdb to about 2021). Libraries were made using the immunoSEQ multiplex PCR assay. The immuneACCESS repertoire file appears here via TCRdb, limited to in-frame rearrangements. These files lack a portion of the clones; in checked studies, under half of the deficit traces to unresolved V genes, and the cause of the others is not known. Present in this sample are about 85,000 clones, 65% to 90% of which were seen just once. More than 7% of the sample is held by the ten biggest clonotypes. Taken with the paper, the label for time point translates to: baseline before first vaccination. The input for sequencing was peripheral blood, taken on day 0 of AZD1222 vaccination. The source is an adult in good health.

This chain connects TRBV19 to TRBJ2-7, with D possibly matching TRBD2 (5 bases). Looked up from germline, CDR1 is LNHDA and CDR2 is SQIVND (reference sequence). Trimming removed 5 bases from V and 0 bases from J, with 11 bases in between. The CDR3 is made up of 14 amino acids. The CDR3 sequence is CASSDIEGSYEQYF. The CDR3 DNA is TGTGCCAGTAGTGACATAGAGGGCTCCTACGAGCAGTACTTC.

The chain is built from TRBV12-3 or TRBV12-4 and TRBJ2-7; D remains unclear. Deletions cut 3 bases from V and 0 bases from J, with 0 bases between. The CDR3 runs 11 residues. Here the CDR3 DNA reads TGTGCCAGCAGTTTCTCCTACGAGCAGTACTTC. Its translation: CASSFSYEQYF.

Only one count was recorded for this clone. This chain links TRBV24-1 with TRBJ2-1, with D possibly TRBD1 on 6 matching bases. CDR3 length: 15 residues. Trimming shortened V by 4 bases and J by 4 bases, and 13 bases separated the two germline ends. In germline, CDR1 is KGHDR, CDR2 SFDVKD. The DNA for the CDR3 is TGTGCCACCAGTGACCCGGGACATCGGTACAATGAGCAGTTCTTC. It translates to CATSDPGHRYNEQFF.

The chain links TRBV2 to TRBJ2-2; 7 nucleotides match TRBD1. Per germline, CDR1 SNHLY and CDR2 FYNNEI. The CDR3 is 15 amino acids. With V trimmed by 5 bases and J by 2 bases, 5 bases remained unmatched. DNA of the CDR3: TGTGCCAGCAGTAGACAGGGTTTTAACACCGGGGAGCTGTTTTTT. Translating gives CASSRQGFNTGELFF.

This clone has a single count. The rearrangement links TRBV29-1 to TRBJ2-7, with D hard to call. The CDR3 consists of 11 residues. Trimming took off 4 bases at V and 2 bases at J, with 6 bases between the two ends. Looked up from germline, CDR1 is SQVTM and CDR2 is ANQGSEA. This CDR3 reads CSVAKAYEQYF. DNA for the CDR3: TGCAGCGTTGCGAAGGCCTACGAGCAGTACTTC.

The chain carries TRBV11-3 and TRBJ2-7, with 7 bases matching TRBD2. The CDR3 runs to 14 residues. Germline V gene lookup returns CDR1 SGHNT and CDR2 YENEEA. The ends lost 5 bases at V and 6 bases at J; junction bases unmatched: 10. The CDR3 DNA sequence: TGTGCCAGCAGCCGGACTAGATCGTTTCCCGAGCAGTACTTC. This encodes CASSRTRSFPEQYF.

The chain carries TRBV5-1 and TRBJ1-2; 7 nucleotides match TRBD1. The CDR3 totals 14 residues. The trim removed 0 bases at V and 6 bases at J, leaving 5 bases unmatched. Looked up from germline, CDR1 is SGHRS and CDR2 is YFSETQ. The CDR3, as DNA: TGCGCCAGCAGCTTGGGGGACAGAGAGGATGGCTACACCTTC. Protein sequence: CASSLGDREDGYTF.

The chain joins TRBV15 to TRBJ2-5; TRBD2 might be the D (5 bases). V lost 6 bases, J lost 5 bases, and 13 bases lay in between. Per germline, CDR1 LNHNV and CDR2 YYDKDF (reference sequence). The CDR3 is 13 amino acids. CDR3 bases: TGTGCCACCAGTGGCGAGGGAGATGAGACCCAGTACTTC. This codes for CATSGEGDETQYF.

This clone was seen once. The chain couples TRBV18 to TRBJ2-7, with D possibly TRBD1 on 6 matching bases. The V gene lost 3 bases and the J gene lost 1 base, with 10 bases spanning the gap. Germline V gene data show CDR1 as KGHSH and CDR2 as LQKENI. This CDR3 has 14 amino acids. The CDR3 spells CASSPGTLSYEQYF. The CDR3 bases are TGTGCCAGCTCACCCGGGACACTTTCCTACGAGCAGTACTTC.

This chain joins TRBV11-2 and TRBJ2-5; D is unclear. The germline V gene encodes CDR1 SGHAT and CDR2 FQNNGV. V lost 1 base to trimming and J lost 2 bases, with 5 bases between them. This CDR3 is 13 amino acids long. DNA for the CDR3: TGTGCCAGCAGCTTAGGGGGACAAGAGACCCAGTACTTC. Its protein is CASSLGGQETQYF.

This chain joins TRBV28 and TRBJ1-4; D is unclear. The V gene lost 2 bases and the J gene lost 12 bases, with 10 bases spanning the gap. CDR1 and CDR2 (germline): MDHEN, SYDVKM. This CDR3 region has 12 residues. The CDR3 bases are TGTGCCAGCAGTTTAGGTTCTAGAGAACTGTTTTTT. Translated, it gives CASSLGSRELFF.

This clone occurred once. V and J are TRBV6-5 and TRBJ1-2; maybe TRBD1 (6 bases). The V end was cut by 2 bases, the J end by 4 bases, with 8 bases between. The length of the CDR3 is 13 residues. Germline CDR1 reads MNHEY; CDR2 reads SVGAGI. For the CDR3, the DNA is TGTGCCAGCAGTTACGAGGGGGGCTATGGCTACACCTTC. Amino acid sequence: CASSYEGGYGYTF.

The chain recombines TRBV3-1 (or the pseudogene TRBV3-2) with TRBJ2-4, with a tentative D call TRBD1 (6 bases). Germline CDR1 and CDR2: LGHDT and YNNKEL (reference sequence). This CDR3 has 15 amino acids. Between the trimmed V and J ends, which lost 0 bases and 7 bases, there was a span of 13 bases. The CDR3 bases are TGTGCCAGCAGCCAAGATAGGGGGTGGCAGAACATTCAGTACTTC. Amino acid sequence: CASSQDRGWQNIQYF.

The chain carries TRBV3-1 (or the pseudogene TRBV3-2) and TRBJ1-1, with D unclear. The germline V and J ends were trimmed by 6 bases and 8 bases, with 16 bases remaining between them. Germline-derived CDR1 and CDR2 are LGHDT and YNNKEL (reference sequence). The CDR3 totals 13 residues. CDR3 region: CASSSLGGGEAFF. The DNA of the CDR3 is TGTGCCAGCAGTAGCCTCGGAGGCGGGGAAGCTTTCTTT.

The chain joins TRBV27 to TRBJ1-2, with a tentative D call TRBD1 (5 bases). The V end was cut by 5 bases, the J end by 1 base, with 17 bases between. Germline loops: CDR1 MNHEY, CDR2 SMNVEV (reference sequence). The CDR3 spans 16 residues. This CDR3 reads CASSPFGGAINYGYTF. DNA of the CDR3: TGTGCCAGCAGTCCCTTCGGGGGTGCGATTAACTATGGCTACACCTTC.

This chain connects TRBV5-8 to TRBJ2-7, with D possibly being TRBD2 (5 bases). The CDR3 runs 13 residues. The ends were cut back, 7 bases at V and 6 bases at J, with 17 bases in the middle. From germline, CDR1 is SGHTS and CDR2 YDEGEE. The CDR3 DNA is TGTGCCAGCCTCAACCGGGGTGCGGCCGAGCAGTACTTC. Protein: CASLNRGAAEQYF.

The chain recombines TRBV5-1 with TRBJ2-7; 7 bases map to TRBD1. In germline, CDR1 is SGHRS, CDR2 YFSETQ. Trimming cost V 0 bases and J 3 bases; bases outside gene matches: 6. The CDR3 covers 15 residues. CDR3 DNA sequence: TGCGCCAGCAGCTTGGCCCGGGGACAGAGCTACGAGCAGTACTTC. Protein product: CASSLARGQSYEQYF.

V is TRBV12-3 or TRBV12-4 and J is TRBJ2-1; D call uncertain. The CDR3 length is 12 residues. V shed 5 bases and J shed 9 bases, with 11 bases lying between them. The CDR3 DNA sequence: TGTGCCAGCAGTACCTACCGGCGTGAGCAGTTCTTC. Translation gives CASSTYRREQFF.

The J gene is TRBJ1-1, the V gene TRBV9, with TRBD1 matching over 11 bases. Germline lookup yields CDR1 SGDLS and CDR2 YYNGEE. This CDR3 has 15 residues. V shed 4 bases, J shed 4 bases, and the junction held 6 bases outside the gene matches. For the CDR3, the DNA is TGTGCCAGCAGCCCGCGGGGACAGGGGGGCACTGAAGCTTTCTTT. This gives the protein CASSPRGQGGTEAFF.

The CDR3 region is CASSTGQGIYEQYF. CDR3 DNA sequence: TGTGCCAGCAGCACTGGACAGGGGATCTACGAGCAGTACTTC. This chain uses TRBV3-1 (or the pseudogene TRBV3-2) with TRBJ2-7; 9 bases are a match to TRBD1. Looked up from germline, CDR1 is LGHDT and CDR2 is YNNKEL (reference sequence). The length of the CDR3 is 14 residues. J was trimmed by 3 bases and V by 5 bases; bases with no gene match: 5.

V and J are TRBV7-8 and TRBJ2-7; D ambiguous. Germline V gives CDR1 SGHVS, CDR2 FQNEAQ. This CDR3 spans 11 amino acids. V gave up 10 bases and J gave up 3 bases, with 10 bases separating them. CDR3 sequence (DNA): TGTGCCACTCGGAGTAACTACGAGCAGTACTTC. This sequence encodes CATRSNYEQYF.

The genes are TRBV11-1 and TRBJ1-5, with D unclear. CDR3 length: 13 amino acids. Germline V lookup: CDR1 SGHAT, CDR2 FQDESV (reference sequence). Trimming took off 1 base at V and 7 bases at J, with 8 bases between the two ends. The CDR3: CASSLELGQPQHF. For the CDR3, the DNA is TGTGCCAGCAGCTTAGAGTTGGGACAGCCCCAGCATTTT. Full variable domain (remainder filled in from reference TRBV11-1 and TRBJ1-5): EAEVAQSPRYKITEKSQAVAFWCDPISGHATLYWYRQILGQGPELLVQFQDESVVDDSQLPKDRFSAERLKGVDSTLKIQPAELGDSAMYLCASSLELGQPQHFGDGTRLSIL.